These T cell receptor beta chains were read from a single sample in a study of PD-L1 blockade in urothelial cancer. Profiled with immunoSEQ multiplex PCR; TCRdb holds only in-frame clones, not every one. This sample yields tens of thousands of clones, of which roughly 86% are seen a single time; around 11% belongs to the top ten. The sample consisted of PBMCs, taken around atezolizumab (anti-PD-L1) treatment. Source of these receptors: a man aged 60 to 69 with urothelial cancer. CDR3s include the opening cysteine and the closing phenylalanine or tryptophan. D genes are given only for firm matches. Clone size is given for some rows only: seen once, a few or many times, or a class if the clone is expanded.

TRBV9	TRBD2	-	16	TRBJ2-3	CASSGLAGVNTDTQYF	TGTGCCAGCAGCGGATTAGCGGGAGTAAACACAGATACGCAGTATTTT
TRBV19	TRBD2	-	19	TRBJ2-4	CASKNILAGGPGYKNIQYF	TGTGCCAGTAAAAACATCCTAGCGGGAGGGCCCGGATACAAAAACATTCAGTACTTC
TRBV10-3	TRBD1	-	13	TRBJ1-2	CAISVTGGYGYTF	TGTGCCATCAGCGTGACAGGGGGCTATGGCTACACCTTC
TRBV2	-	few	12	TRBJ2-5	CARQTVQETQYF	TGTGCCAGACAAACAGTTCAAGAGACCCAGTACTTC
TRBV30	TRBD2	-	15	TRBJ2-3	CAWSETAGPTDTQYF	TGTGCCTGGAGTGAGACAGCGGGACCCACAGATACGCAGTATTTT
TRBV30	-	-	12	TRBJ1-1	CAWSHTTGEAFF	TGTGCCTGGAGTCATACTACAGGTGAAGCTTTCTTT
TRBV6-5	-	-	15	TRBJ1-5	CASSLIDSPNQPQHF	TGTGCCAGCAGTTTAATTGACAGTCCCAATCAGCCCCAGCATTTT
TRBV5-1	TRBD1	-	13	TRBJ1-5	CASRPTQGEPQHF	TGCGCCAGCAGACCTACACAGGGGGAGCCCCAGCATTTT
TRBV7-3	-	-	15	TRBJ2-5	CASSLTGDNRETQYF	TGTGCCAGCAGCTTAACGGGGGACAATCGAGAGACCCAGTACTTC
TRBV19	TRBD1	-	15	TRBJ1-5	CASSIWGQGNQPQHF	TGTGCCAGTAGTATATGGGGACAGGGCAATCAGCCCCAGCATTTT
TRBV7-8	TRBD2	few	16	TRBJ2-1	CASGKRRAGFYNEQFF	TGTGCCAGCGGGAAGAGGAGAGCGGGGTTCTACAATGAGCAGTTCTTC
TRBV10-3	-	-	15	TRBJ2-1	CAISAGFISYNEQFF	TGTGCCATCAGTGCGGGGTTTATCTCCTACAATGAGCAGTTCTTC
TRBV11-3	-	-	14	TRBJ1-3	CASSLYTEEDTIYF	TGTGCCAGCAGCTTATATACCGAGGAGGACACCATATATTTT
TRBV4-1	TRBD2	-	21	TRBJ2-1	CASSQDHSGSTGDYRQWEQFF	TGCGCCAGCAGCCAAGATCATAGCGGTTCGACGGGGGACTATCGGCAATGGGAGCAGTTCTTC
TRBV6-6	TRBD2	-	15	TRBJ2-1	CASSDLAGSYNEQFF	TGTGCCAGCAGTGACCTAGCGGGCTCGTACAATGAGCAGTTCTTC
TRBV2	-	-	14	TRBJ2-2	CASSGTSGYGELFF	TGTGCCAGCAGTGGGACTTCCGGGTACGGGGAGCTGTTTTTT
TRBV11-2	-	-	14	TRBJ1-1	CASSLWVSGTEAFF	TGTGCCAGCAGCTTATGGGTCTCGGGCACTGAAGCTTTCTTT
TRBV5-1	-	-	13	TRBJ2-7	CASSLESSYEQYF	TGCGCCAGCAGCTTGGAGAGCTCCTACGAGCAGTACTTC
TRBV5-1	-	-	15	TRBJ1-3	CASSLEGGPGNTIYF	TGCGCCAGCAGCTTGGAGGGGGGGCCTGGAAACACCATATATTTT
TRBV19	-	-	14	TRBJ2-7	CASSIDLGGYEQYF	TGTGCCAGTAGTATAGATCTCGGCGGCTACGAGCAGTACTTC
TRBV25-1	-	-	15	TRBJ2-7	CASSEVGTHSYEQYF	TGTGCCAGCAGTGAAGTGGGGACACACTCCTACGAGCAGTACTTC
TRBV15	-	-	14	TRBJ2-7	CATSRAASRGEQYF	TGTGCCACCAGCAGAGCTGCTAGTAGGGGCGAGCAGTACTTC
TRBV4-2	-	-	14	TRBJ2-7	CASSQATDSYEQYF	TGTGCCAGCAGCCAAGCTACAGACTCCTACGAGCAGTACTTC
TRBV11-3	TRBD2	-	15	TRBJ2-7	CASSLASGETYEQYF	TGTGCCAGCAGCTTAGCTAGCGGGGAAACCTACGAGCAGTACTTC
TRBV19	TRBD1	-	14	TRBJ1-2	CASSPGQGQSGYTF	TGTGCCAGTAGTCCGGGACAGGGACAAAGTGGCTACACCTTC
TRBV5-1	TRBD2	-	17	TRBJ2-3	CASSFRLLAGMGDTQYF	TGCGCCAGCAGCTTTCGTCTACTAGCGGGCATGGGAGATACGCAGTATTTT
TRBV6-5	-	-	15	TRBJ1-2	CASSRGGGTGYGYTF	TGTGCCAGCAGCCGAGGGGGGGGCACGGGCTATGGCTACACCTTC
TRBV25-1	-	-	12	TRBJ1-1	CASSYDGRSAFF	TGTGCCAGCAGTTACGATGGGCGATCAGCTTTCTTT
TRBV4-3	-	-	14	TRBJ2-1	CASSQGIAYNEQFF	TGCGCCAGCAGCCAAGGTATAGCCTACAATGAGCAGTTCTTC
TRBV27	TRBD2	-	14	TRBJ2-7	CASSYSGNSYEQYF	TGTGCCAGCTCCTATAGCGGGAACTCCTACGAGCAGTACTTC
TRBV19	-	-	16	TRBJ2-5	CASSSARLGGQETQYF	TGTGCCAGTAGTTCCGCCCGGCTAGGTGGACAAGAGACCCAGTACTTC
TRBV5-1	-	-	14	TRBJ1-5	CASSLNGANQPQHF	TGCGCCAGCAGCTTAAATGGGGCCAATCAGCCCCAGCATTTT
TRBV4-1	-	-	15	TRBJ2-7	CASSQDDRATYEQYF	TGCGCCAGCAGCCAGGATGACAGAGCAACCTACGAGCAGTACTTC
TRBV19	-	-	17	TRBJ1-1	CASSTAGRTTQDTEAFF	TGTGCCAGTAGTACCGCGGGACGGACGACCCAGGACACTGAAGCTTTCTTT
TRBV6-1	-	once	12	TRBJ1-2	CASSDRGGGYTF	TGTGCCAGCAGTGACAGAGGCGGCGGCTACACCTTC
TRBV29-1	-	-	13	TRBJ2-7	CSVDLTGGDEQYF	TGCAGCGTTGATTTAACGGGCGGGGACGAGCAGTACTTC
TRBV13	-	-	15	TRBJ1-6	CASSLEGAYNSPLHF	TGTGCCAGCAGCTTAGAAGGGGCTTATAATTCACCCCTCCACTTT
TRBV4-3	-	-	15	TRBJ2-7	CASSRLGAGEPEQYF	TGCGCCAGCAGCCGATTGGGGGCAGGGGAGCCAGAGCAGTACTTC
TRBV11-3	-	-	16	TRBJ1-6	CASSLGQIAYNSPLHF	TGTGCCAGCAGCCTCGGACAGATCGCTTATAATTCACCCCTCCACTTT
TRBV7-8	TRBD1	-	15	TRBJ2-7	CASSLVAGGGYEQYF	TGTGCCAGCAGCTTAGTAGCAGGGGGCGGCTACGAGCAGTACTTC
TRBV5-4	TRBD1	-	16	TRBJ1-4	CASSLRGGATNEKLFF	TGTGCCAGCAGCTTGCGAGGGGGCGCAACTAATGAAAAACTGTTTTTT
TRBV6-5	TRBD2	-	14	TRBJ2-3	CASSFTTSGYTQYF	TGTGCCAGCAGTTTCACAACTAGCGGCTATACGCAGTATTTT
TRBV4-1	-	-	16	TRBJ2-3	CASSLQRGGALDTQYF	TGCGCCAGCAGCCTCCAGCGTGGGGGGGCCTTAGATACGCAGTATTTT
TRBV5-1	-	-	14	TRBJ1-3	CASSLDRSGNTIYF	TGCGCCAGCAGCTTGGACAGGTCAGGAAACACCATATATTTT
TRBV9	-	-	16	TRBJ2-3	CASSVGWAGPSDTQYF	TGTGCCAGCAGCGTAGGATGGGCAGGGCCATCAGATACGCAGTATTTT
TRBV27	TRBD2	-	13	TRBJ2-3	CASRGLATDTQYF	TGTGCCAGCAGAGGACTAGCAACAGATACGCAGTATTTT
TRBV10-1	-	few	11	TRBJ2-7	CASQGTYEQYF	TGCGCCAGCCAGGGGACCTACGAGCAGTACTTC